This T cell receptor beta chain was profiled in a study of blood T cell repertoires in COVID-19. TCRdb keeps only in-frame clones here, not all; method: immunoSEQ multiplex PCR. The table lists 80,000 or so clones, roughly 80% of them singletons. V shed 2 bases and J shed 1 base, with 11 bases lying between them. The germline V gene has CDR1 GTSNPN and CDR2 SVGIG (reference sequence). The CDR3 runs to 14 residues. The chain combines TRBV30 with TRBJ1-1; D is uncertain. Sequencing was carried out using peripheral blood. This clonotype was obtained from a woman over 75 with acute or convalescent COVID-19. The CDR3 region has the DNA TGTGCCTGGAGTCCACTAACTCCGAACACTGAAGCTTTCTTT. Translating it yields CAWSPLTPNTEAFF. The full variable domain, completed using reference TRBV30 and TRBJ1-1, is SQTIHQWPATLVQPVGSPLSLECTVEGTSNPNLYWYRQAAGRGLQLLFYSVGIGQISSEVPQNLSASRPQDRQFILSSKKLLLSDSGFYLCAWSPLTPNTEAFFGQGTRLTVV.